The T cell receptor beta chain described here comes from a study of OX40 agonist ivuxolimab in advanced cancers. CDR1 is ENHRY, CDR2 SYGVKD, per germline. CDR3 length: 10 residues. Trimming stripped 10 bases from V and 4 bases from J, with 7 bases between. TCRdb keeps only in-frame clones here, not all; method: immunoSEQ multiplex PCR. The data contain over 30,000 clones, about four fifths of them seen just once; the ten biggest clones take up about 1.7%. The specimen comprised CD4+ or CD8+ T cells sorted from blood, sampled in a trial of the OX40 agonist ivuxolimab. This sequence originates from an adult with an advanced solid tumor such as melanoma, head and neck, liver or kidney cancer. The rearrangement links TRBV10-3 to TRBJ1-2; perhaps TRBD1 as D (5 bases). This CDR3 reads CATGGYGYTF. The CDR3 DNA reads TGTGCCACCGGGGGCTATGGCTACACCTTC.